This TCR beta chain is drawn from a study of blood T cells in healthy people across ages. Together with a sample-barcoded 5' primer, a J-beta primer mix was included in a second PCR lasting roughly 6 to 12 cycles. TCRdb redid the calling of the 5' RACE reads with MiXCR, one entry per CDR3 protein. This table has around 1,000,000 distinct CDR3 sequences, almost 25% appearing once. With regard to this clonotype: Its antigen is not identified.

CDR3 length: 16 residues. V shed 6 bases, J shed 0 bases, and the junction held 9 bases outside the gene matches. Germline CDR1 DFQATT, CDR2 SNEGSKA (reference sequence). General study findings and limits: CMV status of donors was unknown, possibly confounding expanded clonotype changes. Estimated diversity that came from one million T cells was considered an underestimate.

The authors drew about 10 milliliters of peripheral blood from each donor. At least 7 million PBMCs were isolated per sample. This sample also appeared in a second study, on T cells of mothers and their children.

The clonotype originates from a girl aged 2-10 years in good health. The chain combines TRBV20-1 with TRBJ2-3; 10 bases fit TRBD2. What was sequenced was blood. CDR3 loop: CSAKNPGLASTDTQYF. In DNA, the CDR3 is TGCAGTGCGAAAAATCCGGGACTAGCGAGCACAGATACGCAGTATTTT.